This T cell receptor (beta chain) was sequenced for a study of T cells in Graves' hyperthyroidism and ophthalmopathy. This clonotype was recorded at least ten times. Antigen: not known. Germline assignment: CDR1 SGDLS and CDR2 YYNGEE. V shed 2 bases and J shed 0 bases, with 17 bases lying between them. This CDR3 region has 17 residues. Thyroid ultrasound and orbital computed tomography, with clinical symptoms and serum thyroxine and TRAb, informed diagnoses. General study points: Blood shared most expanded thyroid clonotypes above 0.001.

RNA transcripts yielded amplified TCR beta CDR3 regions. The primer set for the first-round RT-PCR of the TCR CDR3 was HTBI. MiXCR, applied by TCRdb to the multiplex PCR reads, yields one record per CDR3 protein. The sample shows around 570,000 distinct CDR3 sequences, 15% to 20% of them seen only once. The sequencing input was blood. The sequence derives from a man between 40 and 49 years old with Graves' ophthalmopathy. V is TRBV9 and J is TRBJ1-1, with D possibly matching TRBD1 (5 bases). The CDR3 is CASSVRPGRSMNTEAFF. The CDR3 DNA is TGTGCCAGCAGCGTTCGACCGGGACGTAGTATGAACACTGAAGCTTTCTTT.